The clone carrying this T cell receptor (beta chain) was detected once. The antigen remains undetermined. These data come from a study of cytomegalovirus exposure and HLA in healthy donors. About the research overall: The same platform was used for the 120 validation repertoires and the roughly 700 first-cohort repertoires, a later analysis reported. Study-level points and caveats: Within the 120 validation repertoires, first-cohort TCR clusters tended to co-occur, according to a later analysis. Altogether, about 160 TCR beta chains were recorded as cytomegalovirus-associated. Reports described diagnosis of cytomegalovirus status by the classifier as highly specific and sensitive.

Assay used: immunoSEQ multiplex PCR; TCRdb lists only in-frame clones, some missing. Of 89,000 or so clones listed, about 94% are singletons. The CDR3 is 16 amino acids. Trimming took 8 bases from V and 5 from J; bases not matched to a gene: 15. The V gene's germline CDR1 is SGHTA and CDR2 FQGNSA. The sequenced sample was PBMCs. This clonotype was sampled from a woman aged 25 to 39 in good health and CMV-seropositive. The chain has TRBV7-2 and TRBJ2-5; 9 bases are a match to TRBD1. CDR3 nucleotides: TGTGCCAGCGCCCTACAGGGGGCACTGGGTGGGGAGACCCAGTACTTC. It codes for CASALQGALGGETQYF. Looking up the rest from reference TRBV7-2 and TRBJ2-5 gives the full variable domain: GAGVSQSPSNKVTEKGKDVELRCDPISGHTALYWYRQSLGQGLEFLIYFQGNSAPDKSGLPSDRFSAERTGGSVSTLTIQRTQQEDSAVYLCASALQGALGGETQYFGPGTRLLVL.